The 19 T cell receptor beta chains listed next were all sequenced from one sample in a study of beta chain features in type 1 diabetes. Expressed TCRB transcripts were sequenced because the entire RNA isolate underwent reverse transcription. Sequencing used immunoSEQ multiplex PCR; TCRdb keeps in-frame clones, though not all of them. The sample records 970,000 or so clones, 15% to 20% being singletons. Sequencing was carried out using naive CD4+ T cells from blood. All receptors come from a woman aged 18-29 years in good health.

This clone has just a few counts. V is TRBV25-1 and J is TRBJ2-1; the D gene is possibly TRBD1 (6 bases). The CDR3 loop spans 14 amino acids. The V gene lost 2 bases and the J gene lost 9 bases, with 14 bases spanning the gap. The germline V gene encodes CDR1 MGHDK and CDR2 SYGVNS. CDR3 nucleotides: TGTGCCAGCAGTGAAGGACAGAGATCTAGTGAGCAGTTCTTC. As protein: CASSEGQRSSEQFF.

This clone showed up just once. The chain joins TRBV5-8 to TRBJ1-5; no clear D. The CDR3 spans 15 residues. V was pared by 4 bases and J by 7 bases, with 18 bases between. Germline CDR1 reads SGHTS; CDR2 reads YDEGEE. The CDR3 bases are TGTGCCAGCAGCCCCCTTGGGTATTTCAGCCAGCCCCAGCATTTT. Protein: CASSPLGYFSQPQHF.

The CDR3, as DNA: TGTGCCAGCTCACCCTCAAGCGGCACCTACGAGCAGTACTTC. This codes for CASSPSSGTYEQYF. The V gene is TRBV18, the J gene TRBJ2-7, with D tentatively TRBD2 (5 bases). V shed 3 bases and J shed 2 bases, with 11 bases lying between them. The germline CDR1 and CDR2 sequences are KGHSH and LQKENI. The CDR3 is 14 amino acids.

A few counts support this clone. The CDR3 DNA reads TGTGCCATCAGACTAGCGGGAGACGGGGAGCTGTTTTTT. Translated, it gives CAIRLAGDGELFF. The chain links TRBV10-3 to TRBJ2-2, with 11 bases lining up with TRBD2. Germline V lookup: CDR1 ENHRY, CDR2 SYGVKD. The J segment lost 7 bases and the V segment lost 6 bases, leaving 1 base of the junction unmatched. The CDR3 covers 13 residues.

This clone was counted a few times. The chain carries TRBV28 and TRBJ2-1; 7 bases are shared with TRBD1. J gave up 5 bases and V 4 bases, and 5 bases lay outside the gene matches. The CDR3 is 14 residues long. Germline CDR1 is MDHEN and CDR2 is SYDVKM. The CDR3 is CASSSYRGHNEQFF. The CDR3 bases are TGTGCCAGCAGTTCCTACAGGGGCCACAATGAGCAGTTCTTC.

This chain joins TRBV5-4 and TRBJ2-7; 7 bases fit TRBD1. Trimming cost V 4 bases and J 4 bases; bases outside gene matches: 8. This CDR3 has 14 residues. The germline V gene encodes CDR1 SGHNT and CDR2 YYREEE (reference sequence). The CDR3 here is CASSQDRNLYEQYF. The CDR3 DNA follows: TGTGCCAGCAGCCAGGACAGGAATTTGTACGAGCAGTACTTC.

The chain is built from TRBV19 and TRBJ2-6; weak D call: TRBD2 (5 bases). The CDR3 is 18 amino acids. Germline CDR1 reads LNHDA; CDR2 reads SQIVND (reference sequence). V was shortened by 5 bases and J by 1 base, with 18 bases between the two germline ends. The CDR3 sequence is CASSGAAAIVSGANVLTF. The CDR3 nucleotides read TGTGCCAGTAGTGGAGCGGCAGCTATTGTTTCTGGGGCCAACGTCCTGACTTTC.

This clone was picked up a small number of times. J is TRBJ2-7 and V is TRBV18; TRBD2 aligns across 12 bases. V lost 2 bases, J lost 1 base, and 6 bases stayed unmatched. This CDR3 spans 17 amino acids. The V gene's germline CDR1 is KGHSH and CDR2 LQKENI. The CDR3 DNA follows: TGTGCCAGCTCACCAGCGGTACTAGCGGGGGGTTCCTACGAGCAGTACTTC. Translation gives CASSPAVLAGGSYEQYF.

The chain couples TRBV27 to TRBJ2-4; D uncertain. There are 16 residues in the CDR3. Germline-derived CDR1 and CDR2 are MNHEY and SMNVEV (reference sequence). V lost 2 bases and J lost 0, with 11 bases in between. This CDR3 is CASSLRAELAKNIQYF. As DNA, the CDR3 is TGTGCCAGCAGTTTAAGGGCTGAGCTAGCCAAAAACATTCAGTACTTC.

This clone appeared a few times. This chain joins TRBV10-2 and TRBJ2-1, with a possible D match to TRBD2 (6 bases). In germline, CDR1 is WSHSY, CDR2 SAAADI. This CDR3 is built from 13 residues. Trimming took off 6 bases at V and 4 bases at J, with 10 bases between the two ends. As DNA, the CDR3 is TGCGCCAGCAGCGGGGGAGCTTACAATGAGCAGTTCTTC. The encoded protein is CASSGGAYNEQFF.

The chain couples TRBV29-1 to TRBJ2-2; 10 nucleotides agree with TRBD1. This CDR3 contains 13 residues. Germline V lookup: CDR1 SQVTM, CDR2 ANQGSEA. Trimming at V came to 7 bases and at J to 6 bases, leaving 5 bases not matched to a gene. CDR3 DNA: TGCAGCGGACAGGGGGCGTTGGCCGGGGAGCTGTTTTTT. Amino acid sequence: CSGQGALAGELFF.

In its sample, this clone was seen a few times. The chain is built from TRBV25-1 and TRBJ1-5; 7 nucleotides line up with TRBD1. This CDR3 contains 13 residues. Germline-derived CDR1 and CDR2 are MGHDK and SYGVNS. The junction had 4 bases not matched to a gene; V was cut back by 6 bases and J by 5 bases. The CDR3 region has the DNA TGTGCCAGCAGGGGGGGACAGCATCAGCCCCAGCATTTT. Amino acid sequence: CASRGGQHQPQHF.

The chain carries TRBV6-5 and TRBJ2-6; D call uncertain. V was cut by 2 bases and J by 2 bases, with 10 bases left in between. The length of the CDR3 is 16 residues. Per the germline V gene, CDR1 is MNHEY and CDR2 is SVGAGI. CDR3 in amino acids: CASSYGQLAGANVLTF. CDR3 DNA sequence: TGTGCCAGCAGTTACGGGCAGCTCGCTGGGGCCAACGTCCTGACTTTC.

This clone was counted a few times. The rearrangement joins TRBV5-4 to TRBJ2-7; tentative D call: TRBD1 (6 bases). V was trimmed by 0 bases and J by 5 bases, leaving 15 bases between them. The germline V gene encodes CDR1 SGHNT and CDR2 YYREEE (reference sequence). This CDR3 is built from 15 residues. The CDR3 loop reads CASSLGPKGGDEQYF. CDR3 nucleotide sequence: TGTGCCAGCAGCTTGGGCCCGAAAGGGGGAGACGAGCAGTACTTC.

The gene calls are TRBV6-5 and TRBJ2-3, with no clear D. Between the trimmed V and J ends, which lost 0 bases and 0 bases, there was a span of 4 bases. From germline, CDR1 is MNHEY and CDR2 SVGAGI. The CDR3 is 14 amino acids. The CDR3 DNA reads TGTGCCAGCAGTTACTCGTTTAGCACAGATACGCAGTATTTT. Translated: CASSYSFSTDTQYF.

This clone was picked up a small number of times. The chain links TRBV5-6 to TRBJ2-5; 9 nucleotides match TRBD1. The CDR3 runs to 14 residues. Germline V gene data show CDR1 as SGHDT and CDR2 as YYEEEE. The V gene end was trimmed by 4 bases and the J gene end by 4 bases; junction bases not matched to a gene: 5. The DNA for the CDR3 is TGTGCCAGCAGCCGGACAGGGGTACCAGAGACCCAGTACTTC. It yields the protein CASSRTGVPETQYF.

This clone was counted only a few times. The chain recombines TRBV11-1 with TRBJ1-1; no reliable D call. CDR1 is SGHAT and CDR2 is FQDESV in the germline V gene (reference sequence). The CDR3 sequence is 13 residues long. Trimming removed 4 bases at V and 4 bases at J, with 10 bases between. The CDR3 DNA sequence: TGTGCCAGCAGCTCCACCACGGGCACTGAAGCTTTCTTT. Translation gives CASSSTTGTEAFF.

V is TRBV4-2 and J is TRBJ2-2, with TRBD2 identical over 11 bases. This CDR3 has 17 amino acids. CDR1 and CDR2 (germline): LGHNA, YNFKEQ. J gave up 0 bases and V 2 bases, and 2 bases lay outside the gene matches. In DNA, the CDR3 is TGTGCCAGCAGCCAAATGACTAGCGGGGCGAACACCGGGGAGCTGTTTTTT. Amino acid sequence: CASSQMTSGANTGELFF.

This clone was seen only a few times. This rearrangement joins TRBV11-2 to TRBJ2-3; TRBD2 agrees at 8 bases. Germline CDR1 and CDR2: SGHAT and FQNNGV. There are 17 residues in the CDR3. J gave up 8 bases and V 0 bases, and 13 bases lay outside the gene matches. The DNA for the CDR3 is TGTGCCAGCAGCTTAGAGGCAGCGGGGGCCCTTTCATCTACGCAGTATTTT. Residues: CASSLEAAGALSSTQYF.